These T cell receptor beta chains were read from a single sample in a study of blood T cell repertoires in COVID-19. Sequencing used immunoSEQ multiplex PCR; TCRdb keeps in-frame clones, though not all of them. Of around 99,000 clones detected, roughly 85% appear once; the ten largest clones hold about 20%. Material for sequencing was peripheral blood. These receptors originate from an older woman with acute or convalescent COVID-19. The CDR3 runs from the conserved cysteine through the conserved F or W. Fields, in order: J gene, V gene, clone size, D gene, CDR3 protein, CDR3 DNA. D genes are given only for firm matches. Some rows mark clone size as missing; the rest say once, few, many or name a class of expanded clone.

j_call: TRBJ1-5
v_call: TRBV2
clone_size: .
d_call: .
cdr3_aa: CASSAGLSNQPQHF
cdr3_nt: TGTGCCAGCAGTGCAGGGCTAAGCAATCAGCCCCAGCATTTT

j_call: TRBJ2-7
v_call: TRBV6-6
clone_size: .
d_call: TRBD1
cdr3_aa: CASSPQGAFEQYF
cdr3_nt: TGTGCCAGCAGCCCACAGGGGGCGTTCGAGCAGTACTTC

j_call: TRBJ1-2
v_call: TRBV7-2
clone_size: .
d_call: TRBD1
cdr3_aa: CASSLSRDSVYGYTF
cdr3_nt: TGTGCCAGCAGCTTATCTAGGGACAGCGTCTATGGCTACACCTTC

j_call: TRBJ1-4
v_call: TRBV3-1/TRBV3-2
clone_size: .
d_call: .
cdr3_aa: CASSQVKAGKLFF
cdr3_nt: TGTGCCAGCAGCCAAGTTAAGGCGGGCAAACTGTTTTTT

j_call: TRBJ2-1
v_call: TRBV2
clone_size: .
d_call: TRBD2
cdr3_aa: CAGWTSGSNEQFF
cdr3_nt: TGTGCCGGCTGGACTAGCGGGAGCAATGAGCAGTTCTTC

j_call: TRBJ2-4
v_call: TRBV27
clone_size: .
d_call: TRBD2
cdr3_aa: CASSLRREGISRNIQYF
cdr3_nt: TGTGCCAGCAGTTTGAGGCGGGAGGGGATTTCTAGGAACATTCAGTACTTC

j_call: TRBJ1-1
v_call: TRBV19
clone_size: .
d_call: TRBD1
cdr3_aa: CASSIVVGQGAEAFF
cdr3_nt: TGTGCCAGTAGTATAGTTGTCGGACAGGGCGCTGAAGCTTTCTTT

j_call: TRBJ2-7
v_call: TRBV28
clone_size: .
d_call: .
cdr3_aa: CASSLGQIYEQYF
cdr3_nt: TGTGCCAGCAGTTTGGGGCAGATCTACGAGCAGTACTTC

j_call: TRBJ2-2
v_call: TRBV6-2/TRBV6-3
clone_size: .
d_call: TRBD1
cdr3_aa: CASSYRGPNTGELFF
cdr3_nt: TGTGCCAGCAGTTACAGGGGGCCCAACACCGGGGAGCTGTTTTTT

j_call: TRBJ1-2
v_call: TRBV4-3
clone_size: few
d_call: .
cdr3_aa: CASSSLSGNYGYTF
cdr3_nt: TGCGCCAGCAGCTCCCTCTCAGGGAACTATGGCTACACCTTC

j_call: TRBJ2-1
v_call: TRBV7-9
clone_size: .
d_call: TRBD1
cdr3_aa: CASSRGQANNEQFF
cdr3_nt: TGTGCCAGCAGCCGCGGACAGGCCAACAATGAGCAGTTCTTC

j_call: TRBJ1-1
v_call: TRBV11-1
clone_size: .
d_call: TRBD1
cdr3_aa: CASSRRQGNTEAFF
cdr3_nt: TGTGCCAGCAGCCGCCGACAGGGGAACACTGAAGCTTTCTTT

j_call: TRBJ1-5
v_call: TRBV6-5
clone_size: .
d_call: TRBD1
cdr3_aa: CASRPGQAIADQHF
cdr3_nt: TGTGCCAGCAGGCCTGGACAGGCGATCGCCGATCAGCATTTT

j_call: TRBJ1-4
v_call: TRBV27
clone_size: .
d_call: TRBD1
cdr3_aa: CASSPGTGLDEKLFF
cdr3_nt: TGTGCCAGCAGTCCCGGGACAGGGTTGGATGAAAAACTGTTTTTT

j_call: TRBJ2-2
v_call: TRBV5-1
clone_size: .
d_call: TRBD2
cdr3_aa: CASGPGTKNTGELFF
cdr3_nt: TGCGCCAGCGGACCAGGGACTAAAAACACCGGGGAGCTGTTTTTT

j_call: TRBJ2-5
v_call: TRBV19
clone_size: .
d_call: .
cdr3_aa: CASSISREETQYF
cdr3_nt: TGTGCCAGTAGTATAAGTCGCGAGGAGACCCAGTACTTC

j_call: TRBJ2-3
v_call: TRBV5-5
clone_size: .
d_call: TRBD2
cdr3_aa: CASSWLAGGTDTQYF
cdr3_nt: TGTGCCAGCAGCTGGTTAGCGGGGGGCACAGATACGCAGTATTTT

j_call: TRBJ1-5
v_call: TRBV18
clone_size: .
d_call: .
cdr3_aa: CASSPAPEGPQHF
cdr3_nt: TGTGCCAGCTCACCCGCCCCGGAGGGGCCCCAGCATTTT

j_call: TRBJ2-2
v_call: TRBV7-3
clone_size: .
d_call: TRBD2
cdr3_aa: CASRPPPSSGSPGELFF
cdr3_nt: TGTGCCAGCCGACCCCCTCCTTCTAGCGGGAGTCCCGGGGAGCTGTTTTTT

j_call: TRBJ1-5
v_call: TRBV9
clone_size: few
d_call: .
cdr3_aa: CASSVHQDQPQHF
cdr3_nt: TGTGCCAGCAGCGTGCATCAGGATCAGCCCCAGCATTTT

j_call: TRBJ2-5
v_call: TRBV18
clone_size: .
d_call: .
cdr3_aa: CASSPQRQETQYF
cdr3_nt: TGTGCCAGCTCACCACAACGGCAAGAGACCCAGTACTTC

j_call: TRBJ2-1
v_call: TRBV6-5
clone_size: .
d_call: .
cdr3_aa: CATQSAAEQFF
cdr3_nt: TGTGCCACCCAGAGCGCGGCTGAGCAGTTCTTC

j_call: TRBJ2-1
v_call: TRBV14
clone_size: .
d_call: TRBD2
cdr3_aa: CASSRLLAGADNEQFF
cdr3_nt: TGTGCCAGCAGCCGGCTTCTAGCGGGGGCGGACAATGAGCAGTTCTTC

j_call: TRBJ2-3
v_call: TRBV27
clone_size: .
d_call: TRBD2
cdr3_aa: CASSWASGGISRQYF
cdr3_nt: TGTGCCAGCAGTTGGGCTAGCGGGGGGATCTCTCGGCAGTATTTT

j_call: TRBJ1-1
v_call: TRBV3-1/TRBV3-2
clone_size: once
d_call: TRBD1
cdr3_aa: CASSRSGGESEAFF
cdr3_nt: TGTGCCAGCAGCCGTTCAGGGGGCGAGAGTGAAGCTTTCTTT

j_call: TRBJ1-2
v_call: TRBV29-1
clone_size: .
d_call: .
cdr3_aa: CSVGSTGGFTRARYGYTF
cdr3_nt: TGCAGCGTGGGGTCGACGGGAGGTTTTACCAGGGCGAGATATGGCTACACCTTC

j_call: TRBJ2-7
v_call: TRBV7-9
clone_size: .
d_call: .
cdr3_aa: CATNPGRSSYEQYF
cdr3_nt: TGTGCCACCAACCCGGGGAGAAGCTCCTACGAGCAGTACTTC

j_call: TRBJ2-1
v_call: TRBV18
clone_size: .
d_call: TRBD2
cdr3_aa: CASSLERGRGNEQFF
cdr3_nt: TGTGCCAGCTCACTTGAGCGGGGGCGCGGGAATGAGCAGTTCTTC

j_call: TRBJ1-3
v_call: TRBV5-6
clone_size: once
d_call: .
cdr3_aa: CASQSRWWGENTIYF
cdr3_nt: TGTGCCAGCCAATCTAGGTGGTGGGGAGAAAACACCATATATTTT

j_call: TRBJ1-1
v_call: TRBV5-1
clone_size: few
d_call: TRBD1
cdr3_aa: CASTGTGGTEAFF
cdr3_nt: TGCGCCAGCACGGGGACAGGGGGGACTGAAGCTTTCTTT

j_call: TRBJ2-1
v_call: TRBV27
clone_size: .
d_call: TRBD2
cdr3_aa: CASSPGTSVPGRGTYNEQFF
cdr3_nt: TGTGCCAGCAGTCCCGGTACGTCCGTTCCCGGGAGGGGCACCTACAATGAGCAGTTCTTC

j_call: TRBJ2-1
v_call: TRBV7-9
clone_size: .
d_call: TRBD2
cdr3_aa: CASTTGGAMNEQFF
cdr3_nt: TGTGCCAGCACCACCGGGGGGGCTATGAATGAGCAGTTCTTC

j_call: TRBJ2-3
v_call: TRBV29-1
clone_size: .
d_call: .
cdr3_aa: CSVDLRTDTQYF
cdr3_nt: TGCAGCGTTGATCTCCGCACAGATACGCAGTATTTT

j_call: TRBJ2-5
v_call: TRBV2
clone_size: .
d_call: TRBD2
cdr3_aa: CARRLAQETQYF
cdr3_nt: TGTGCCAGGAGACTAGCCCAAGAGACCCAGTACTTC

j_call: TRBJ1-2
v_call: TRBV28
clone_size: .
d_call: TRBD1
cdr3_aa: CASSLQGAGRPGYTF
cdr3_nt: TGTGCCAGCAGTTTACAGGGGGCGGGCCGGCCTGGCTACACCTTC

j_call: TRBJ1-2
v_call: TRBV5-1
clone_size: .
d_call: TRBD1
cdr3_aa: CASSPGTGTTNPYGYTF
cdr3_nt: TGCGCCAGCAGCCCAGGGACAGGGACTACTAATCCCTATGGCTACACCTTC

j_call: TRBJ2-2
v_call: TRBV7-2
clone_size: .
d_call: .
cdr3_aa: CASSLRSQGAGELFF
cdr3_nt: TGTGCCAGCAGCTTACGTTCACAGGGTGCCGGGGAGCTGTTTTTT

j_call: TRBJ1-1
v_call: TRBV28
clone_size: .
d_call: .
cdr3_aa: CASSFGQGLAFF
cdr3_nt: TGTGCCAGCAGTTTTGGCCAGGGATTAGCTTTCTTT

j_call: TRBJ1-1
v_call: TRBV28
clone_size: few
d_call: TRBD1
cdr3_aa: CASSLRQGSTEAFF
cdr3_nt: TGTGCCAGCAGTCTACGACAGGGTAGCACTGAAGCTTTCTTT

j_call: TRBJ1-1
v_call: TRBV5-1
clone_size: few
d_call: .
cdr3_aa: CASSYTKGPQEAFF
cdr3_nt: TGCGCCAGCAGCTATACTAAAGGCCCCCAGGAAGCTTTCTTT

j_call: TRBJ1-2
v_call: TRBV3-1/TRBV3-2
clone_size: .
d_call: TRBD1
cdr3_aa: CASSIEGQTYGYTF
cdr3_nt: TGTGCCAGCAGCATTGAGGGACAGACCTATGGCTACACCTTC

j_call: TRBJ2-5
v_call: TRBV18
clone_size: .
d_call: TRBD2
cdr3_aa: CASSPFLAGVGETQYF
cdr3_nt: TGTGCCAGCTCACCGTTCCTAGCGGGAGTAGGAGAGACCCAGTACTTC

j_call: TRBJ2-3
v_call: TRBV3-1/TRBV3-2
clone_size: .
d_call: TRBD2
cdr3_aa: CASSERTSGRGDTQYF
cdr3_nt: TGTGCCAGCAGCGAAAGGACTAGCGGGAGAGGAGATACGCAGTATTTT

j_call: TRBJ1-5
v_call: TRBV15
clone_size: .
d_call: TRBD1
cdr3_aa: CATSRTTGRYQPQHF
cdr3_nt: TGTGCCACCAGCAGAACGACAGGGAGGTATCAGCCCCAGCATTTT

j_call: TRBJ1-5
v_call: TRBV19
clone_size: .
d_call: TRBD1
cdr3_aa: CASSKRDRADQPQHF
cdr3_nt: TGTGCCAGTAGTAAAAGGGACAGGGCAGATCAGCCCCAGCATTTT

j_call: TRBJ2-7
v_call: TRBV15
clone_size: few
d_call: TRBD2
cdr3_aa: CATSRPASGLYEQYF
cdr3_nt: TGTGCCACCAGCAGACCCGCTAGCGGGCTCTACGAGCAGTACTTC

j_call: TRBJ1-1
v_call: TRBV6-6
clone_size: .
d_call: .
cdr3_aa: CASRSRFTGNTEAFF
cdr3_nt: TGTGCCAGCAGATCAAGGTTTACAGGGAACACTGAAGCTTTCTTT

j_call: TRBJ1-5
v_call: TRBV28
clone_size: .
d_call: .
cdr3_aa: CASSLQQQAQHF
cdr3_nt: TGTGCCAGCAGTTTACAGCAGCAGGCCCAGCATTTT

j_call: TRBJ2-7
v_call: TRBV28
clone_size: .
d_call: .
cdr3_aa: CASRPTRAGAYEQYF
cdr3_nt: TGTGCCAGCAGGCCGACGCGGGCAGGGGCGTACGAGCAGTACTTC

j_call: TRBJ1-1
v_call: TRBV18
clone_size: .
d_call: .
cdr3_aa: CASSPTTGGEAFF
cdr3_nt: TGTGCCAGCTCACCTACCACAGGCGGAGAAGCTTTCTTT

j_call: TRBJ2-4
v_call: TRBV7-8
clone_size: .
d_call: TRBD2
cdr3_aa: CASSLSSGGIAKNIQYF
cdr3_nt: TGTGCCAGCAGCCTGTCTAGCGGGGGAATAGCCAAAAACATTCAGTACTTC

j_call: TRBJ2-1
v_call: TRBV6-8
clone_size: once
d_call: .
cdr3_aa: CARTMDSHEQFF
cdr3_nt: TGTGCCAGAACAATGGACTCACATGAGCAGTTCTTC

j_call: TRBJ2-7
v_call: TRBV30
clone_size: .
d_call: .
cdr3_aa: CAWSRGTGDEQYF
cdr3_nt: TGTGCCTGGAGCCGCGGGACTGGCGACGAGCAGTACTTC

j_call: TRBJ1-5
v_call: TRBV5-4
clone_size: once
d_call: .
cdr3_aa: CASSLGVDGGPQHF
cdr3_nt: TGTGCCAGCAGCTTAGGAGTGGACGGGGGGCCCCAGCATTTT